This T cell receptor beta chain came from a study of CD8 T cells in ankylosing spondylitis. Per germline, CDR1 SEHNR and CDR2 FQNEAQ (reference sequence). The V and J ends lost 0 bases and 2 bases respectively, with 13 bases between them. The CDR3 is made up of 16 amino acids. Study-wide findings and caveats: Roughly 8 highly homologous variants formed a TCR beta motif that appeared characteristic of ankylosing spondylitis blood. Clones linked to disease were reported to show significant enrichment in matched ankylosing spondylitis synovial fluid. Disease-linked clones proved CD8+ and comparatively uncommon in peripheral blood. Before this, some motif variants had been reported in reactive arthritis synovial fluid and blood.

This clonotype was recorded a few times. Its matching antigen is unknown. TCRdb called the 5' RACE reads again in MiXCR, with one record for every CDR3 protein. The sample contains 35,000 to 45,000 distinct CDR3 sequences, 8% to 13% of which appear only once. This clonotype originated in a male donor with ankylosing spondylitis or in good health (not recorded which). Sequencing was performed on blood, either unsorted or a sorted T cell fraction (not recorded which). The chain combines TRBV7-9 with TRBJ2-5; D gene uncertain. The CDR3 DNA reads as TGTGCCAGCAGCTTAGCCCGCAGGCTAACACAAGAGACCCAGTACTTC. Protein sequence: CASSLARRLTQETQYF.